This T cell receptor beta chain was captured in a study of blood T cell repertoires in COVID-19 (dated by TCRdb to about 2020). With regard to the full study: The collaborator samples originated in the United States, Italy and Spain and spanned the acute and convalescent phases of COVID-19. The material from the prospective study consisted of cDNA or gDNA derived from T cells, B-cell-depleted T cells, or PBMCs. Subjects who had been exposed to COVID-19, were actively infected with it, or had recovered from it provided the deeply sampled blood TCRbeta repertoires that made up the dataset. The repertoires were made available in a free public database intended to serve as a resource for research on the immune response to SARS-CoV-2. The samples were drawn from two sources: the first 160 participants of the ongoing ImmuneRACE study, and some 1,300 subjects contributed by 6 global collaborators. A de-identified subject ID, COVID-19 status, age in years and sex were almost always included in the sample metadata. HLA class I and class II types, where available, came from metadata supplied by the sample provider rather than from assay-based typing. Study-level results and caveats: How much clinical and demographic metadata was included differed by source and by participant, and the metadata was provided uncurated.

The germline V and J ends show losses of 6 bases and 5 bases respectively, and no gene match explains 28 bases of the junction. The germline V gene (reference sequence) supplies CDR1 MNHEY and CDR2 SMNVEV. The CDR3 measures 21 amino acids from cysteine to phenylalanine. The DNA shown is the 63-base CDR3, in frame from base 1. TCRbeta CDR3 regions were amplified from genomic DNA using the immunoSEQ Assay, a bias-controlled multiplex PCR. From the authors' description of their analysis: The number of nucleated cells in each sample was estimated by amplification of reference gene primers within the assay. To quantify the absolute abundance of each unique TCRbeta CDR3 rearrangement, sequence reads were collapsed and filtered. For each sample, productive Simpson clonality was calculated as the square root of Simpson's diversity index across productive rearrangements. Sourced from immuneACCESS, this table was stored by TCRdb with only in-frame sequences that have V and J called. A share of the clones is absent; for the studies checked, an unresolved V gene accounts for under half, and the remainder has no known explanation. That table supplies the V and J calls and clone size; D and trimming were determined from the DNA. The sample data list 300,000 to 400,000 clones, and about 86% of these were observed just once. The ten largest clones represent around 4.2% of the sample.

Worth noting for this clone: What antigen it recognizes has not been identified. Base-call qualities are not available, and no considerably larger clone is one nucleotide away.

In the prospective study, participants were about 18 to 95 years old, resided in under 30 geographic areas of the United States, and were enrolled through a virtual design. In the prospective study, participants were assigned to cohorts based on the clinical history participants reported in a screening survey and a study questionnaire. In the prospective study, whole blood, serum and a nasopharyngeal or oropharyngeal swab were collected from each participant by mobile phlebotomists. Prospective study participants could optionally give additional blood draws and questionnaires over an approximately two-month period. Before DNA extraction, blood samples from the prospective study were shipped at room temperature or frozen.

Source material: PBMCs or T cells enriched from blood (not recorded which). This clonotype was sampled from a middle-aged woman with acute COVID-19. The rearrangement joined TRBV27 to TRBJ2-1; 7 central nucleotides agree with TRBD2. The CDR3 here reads CASSSKRPGLPSAFVHNEQFF. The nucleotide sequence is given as TGTGCCAGCAGCTCTAAAAGACCGGGACTACCCTCTGCATTTGTCCACAATGAGCAGTTCTTC.